This T cell receptor beta chain appears in the sequencing data of a study of T-cell reconstitution after alpha-beta-depleted transplantation in children. Germline trimming cut 8 bases from V and 4 bases from J; bases unmatched to any gene: 20. The germline V gene has CDR1 SQVTM and CDR2 ANQGSEA. This CDR3 is built from 17 residues. This clonotype was counted many times. The TCRbeta library was prepared with unique molecular identifiers. MiXCR was run by TCRdb on the PCR reads, yielding one entry per CDR3 protein. The data hold 200,000 to 250,000 distinct CDR3 sequences, with roughly 9% observed a single time.

The sample in question was PBMCs from the stem cell graft donor, obtained from the stem cell graft. The chain couples TRBV29-1 to TRBJ2-1, with TRBD2 matching 7 bases. This clonotype originated in a human donor who donated a stem cell graft to a child with acute lymphoblastic leukemia. Here the CDR3 DNA reads TGCAGCACCCCACAACGGGGAGGGGCCGGTACTTACAATGAGCAGTTCTTC. Translating gives CSTPQRGGAGTYNEQFF.